A single T cell receptor (beta chain) is shown here with its context. This clonotype occurred a few times. Its antigen is currently not known. One base away there is no much larger clone; base qualities are not given. The library was produced with PCR. Sequencer: Illumina HiSeq 2500. Molecular barcoding was employed in the preparation of TCR libraries, with unique molecular identifiers being used to normalize TCRbeta repertoire quantification. TCRdb reanalyzed the raw reads on its own, using fastp at Q25 for trimming and MiXCR for clone calling, and kept in-frame beta chains. Entries that share a CDR3 protein sequence are merged under the most common genes and DNA. The sample table holds 450,000 to 600,000 distinct CDR3 sequences, of which 32% were seen once. More than 2% of the sample is held by the ten biggest clonotypes. The sample comes from a study of T-cell reconstitution after alpha-beta-depleted transplantation in children (TCRdb year 2016). For the study in its entirety: Using TCR repertoire profiling, the study quantitatively followed how T-cell immune reconstitution unfolded in children after TCRalphabeta/CD19-depleted allogeneic hematopoietic cell transplantation.

Deletion took 4 bases off V and 5 bases off J, with a span of 14 bases between the germline ends. The CDR3, from cysteine to phenylalanine, totals 15 residues. CDR3 DNA only is kept here, 45 bases in frame from base 1. The CDR1 and CDR2 encoded by the germline V gene (reference sequence) are SEHNR and FQNEAQ. The sample in question was PBMCs from the stem cell graft donor, obtained from the stem cell graft. This TCR was recovered from a human donor who donated a stem cell graft to a child with aplastic anemia. The chain couples TRBV7-9 to TRBJ2-2; perhaps TRBD2 is the D gene, with 6 bases matching. The DNA reads TGTGCCAGCAGCTCTTCCGGCGGACTAACCGGGGAGCTGTTTTTT. It codes for CASSSSGGLTGELFF.